This TCR beta chain was captured by sequencing in a study of T cells in Graves' hyperthyroidism and ophthalmopathy. This clonotype came up many times. The source material, RNA transcripts, was used to amplify TCR beta CDR3 regions. The HTBI primer set drove a first-round RT-PCR of the TCR CDR3. TCRdb analysed the multiplex PCR reads with MiXCR anew, one entry per CDR3 protein. The sample carries hundreds of thousands of distinct CDR3 sequences, 16% recorded once. The CDR3 contains 16 residues. Germline assignment: CDR1 DFQATT and CDR2 SNEGSKA (reference sequence). The V end was cut by 0 bases, the J end by 2 bases, with 17 bases between.

The sequencing sample was made of blood. The rearrangement uses TRBV20-1 and TRBJ2-7; D might be TRBD2 (6 bases). This TCR came from a woman between 18 and 29 years old with Graves' ophthalmopathy. CDR3 DNA: TGCAGTGCTAGAGATCGCGGGCGGGAACGAACCTACGAGCAGTACTTC. This codes for CSARDRGRERTYEQYF.